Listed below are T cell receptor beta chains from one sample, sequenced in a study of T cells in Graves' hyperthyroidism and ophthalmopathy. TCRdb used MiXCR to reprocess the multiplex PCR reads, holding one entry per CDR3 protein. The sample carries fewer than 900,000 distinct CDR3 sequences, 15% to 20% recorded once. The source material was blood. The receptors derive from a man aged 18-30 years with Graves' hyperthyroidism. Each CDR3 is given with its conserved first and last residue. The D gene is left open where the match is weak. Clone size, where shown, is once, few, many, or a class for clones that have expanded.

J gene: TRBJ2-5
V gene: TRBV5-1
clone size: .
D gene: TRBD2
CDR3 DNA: TGCGCCAGCAGCTTGGGACTAGCGGGAGGGCGAGGAGAGACCCAGTACTTC
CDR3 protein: CASSLGLAGGRGETQYF

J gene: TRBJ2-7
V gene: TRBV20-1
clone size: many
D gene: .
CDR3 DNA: TGCAGTGCTAGAGGGTCTAGTTCCTACGAGCAGTACTTC
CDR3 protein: CSARGSSSYEQYF

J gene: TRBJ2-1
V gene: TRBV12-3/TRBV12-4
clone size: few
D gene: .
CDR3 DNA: TGTGCCAGCAGTTTAGGCCGAAGGGGACTCGTATACAATGAGCAGTTCTTC
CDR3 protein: CASSLGRRGLVYNEQFF

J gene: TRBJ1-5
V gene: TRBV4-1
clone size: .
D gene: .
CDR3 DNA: TGCGCCAGCACCCCGTTCCCGTTGAAGTTGCCCCAGCATTTT
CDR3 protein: CASTPFPLKLPQHF

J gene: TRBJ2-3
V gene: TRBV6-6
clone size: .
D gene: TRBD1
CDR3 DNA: TGTGCCAGCAGTTACTCACCGGGACAGGGTTCAGATACGCAGTATTTT
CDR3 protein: CASSYSPGQGSDTQYF

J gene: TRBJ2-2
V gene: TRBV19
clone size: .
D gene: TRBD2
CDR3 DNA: TGTGCCAGTAGTGAGGGAGGGGTCACCGGGGAGCTGTTTTTT
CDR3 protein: CASSEGGVTGELFF

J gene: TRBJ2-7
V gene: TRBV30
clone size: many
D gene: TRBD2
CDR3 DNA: TGTGCCTGCGCGGGACTAGCTAACTACGAGCAGTACTTC
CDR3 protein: CACAGLANYEQYF

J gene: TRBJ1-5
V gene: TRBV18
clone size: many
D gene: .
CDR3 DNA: TGTGCCAGCTCCCCCGACAGGAGCAATCAGCCCCAGCATTTT
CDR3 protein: CASSPDRSNQPQHF

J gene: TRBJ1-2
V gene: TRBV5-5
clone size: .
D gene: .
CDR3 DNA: TGTGCCAGCATCACCCTCGGGGGAAGCTATGGCTACACCTTC
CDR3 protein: CASITLGGSYGYTF

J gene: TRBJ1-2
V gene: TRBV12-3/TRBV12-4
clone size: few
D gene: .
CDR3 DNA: TGTGCCAGCACCTCCCGGGGGGGCTACACCTTC
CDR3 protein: CASTSRGGYTF

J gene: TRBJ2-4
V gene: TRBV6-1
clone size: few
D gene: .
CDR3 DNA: TGTGCCAGCAGGGGATGGGGTGCCAAAAACATTCAGTACTTC
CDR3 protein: CASRGWGAKNIQYF

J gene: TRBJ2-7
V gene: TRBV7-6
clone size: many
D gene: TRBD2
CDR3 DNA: TGTGCCAGCAGCGCAGACCTAGCGGGAGGGCCCTACGAGCAGTACTTC
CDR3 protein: CASSADLAGGPYEQYF

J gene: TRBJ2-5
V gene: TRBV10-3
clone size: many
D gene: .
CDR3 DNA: TGTGCCATCAGTGAGGGTTCCTCAGAGACCCAGTACTTC
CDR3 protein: CAISEGSSETQYF

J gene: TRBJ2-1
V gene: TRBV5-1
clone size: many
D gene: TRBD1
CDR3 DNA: TGCGCCAGCAGCTTCGCAGGGGGTGACTACAATGAGCAGTTCTTC
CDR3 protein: CASSFAGGDYNEQFF

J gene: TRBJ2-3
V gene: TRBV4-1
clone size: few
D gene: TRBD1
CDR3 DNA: TGCGCCAGCAGCCAAGCCGGACAGGGTCTCGCAGATACGCAGTATTTT
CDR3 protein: CASSQAGQGLADTQYF

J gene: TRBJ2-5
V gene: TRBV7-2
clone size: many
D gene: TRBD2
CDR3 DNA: TGTGCCAGCAGCTTATCCGGGACTAGCGGGAGGGCCCGGGAGACCCAGTACTTC
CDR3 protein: CASSLSGTSGRARETQYF

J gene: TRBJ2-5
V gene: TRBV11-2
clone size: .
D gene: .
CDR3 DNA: TGTGCCAGCAGCTTAGGTGCCCTAGCTTCAATCCGTGAGGAGACCCAGTACTTC
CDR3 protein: CASSLGALASIREETQYF

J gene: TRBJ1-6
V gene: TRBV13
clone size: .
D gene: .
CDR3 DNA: TGTGCCAGCAAAATCCGGGACGTCGCTAATTCACCCCTCCACTTT
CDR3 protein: CASKIRDVANSPLHF

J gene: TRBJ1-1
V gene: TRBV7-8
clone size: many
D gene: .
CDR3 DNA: TGTGCCAGCAGCTTATCGGGAGGACGGAGCACTGAAGCTTTCTTT
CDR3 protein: CASSLSGGRSTEAFF

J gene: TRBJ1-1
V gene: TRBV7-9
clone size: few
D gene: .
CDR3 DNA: TGTGCCAGCAGCCTACTTCCGGTAATGAACACTGAAGCTTTCTTT
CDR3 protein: CASSLLPVMNTEAFF